This entry describes one T cell receptor (beta chain). The source of the sample is a study of blood T cell repertoires in COVID-19. Generated by immunoSEQ multiplex PCR, the TCRdb table keeps only in-frame clones and is missing some. The data hold about 300,000 clones, with 90% observed a single time. The CDR3 is made up of 14 amino acids. Germline values: CDR1 LNHDA, CDR2 SQIVND (reference sequence). The V end was cut by 5 bases, the J end by 8 bases, with 18 bases between. The chain is built from TRBV19 and TRBJ1-2; no reliable D call. The receptor was derived from a woman aged 30 to 39 with COVID-19, enrolled during active disease. The sample comprised peripheral blood. The CDR3 spells CASSRGRQSWGYTF. The CDR3 bases are TGTGCCAGTAGTCGGGGAAGGCAGTCGTGGGGCTACACCTTC.